The TCR beta chain described here comes from a study of blood T cell repertoires in COVID-19. Study overall: Sample material is recorded as cDNA or gDNA derived from T cells, B-cell-depleted T cells, or PBMCs.

Germline V gene sequence: CDR1 PRHDT, CDR2 FYEKMQ (reference sequence). V was clipped by 5 bases and J by 0 bases, with 13 bases between them. The CDR3 has 16 amino acids. Original data processing: The assay estimated nucleated cells by amplifying reference gene primers. Here immunoSEQ multiplex PCR was the method, and the copy in TCRdb shows in-frame clones only, minus some. That table gives V, J and clone size, and the DNA gave D and trimming. The sample carries approximately 170,000 clones, roughly 88% recorded once. V and J are TRBV13 and TRBJ2-2; maybe TRBD1 (6 bases). Sequencing was performed on peripheral blood. The origin of this receptor is a man younger than 35 with COVID-19, enrolled during active disease. In DNA, the CDR3 is TGTGCCAGCAGCCCGAACAGGGCAGCGAACACCGGGGAGCTGTTTTTT. It yields the protein CASSPNRAANTGELFF.